A selection of T cell receptor beta chains follows, all from one sample in a study of a mutant IDH1 vaccine in newly diagnosed glioma. No antigens are known for them. TCRdb's copy holds only in-frame clones and misses some; the assay was immunoSEQ multiplex PCR. The table lists some 30,000 clones, 81% of them singletons, with 15% in the top ten. This specimen consisted of PBMCs, obtained from a glioma patient whose treatment included an IDH1 peptide vaccine. The receptors were sampled from a young man with glioma. Both conserved end residues are part of each CDR3. The order of the fields is V gene, CDR3 protein.

TRBV5-5,CASSLTGTSGSYEQYF
TRBV2,CASSLLPPESSGNTIYF
TRBV5-4,CASSLDNNYGYTF
TRBV5-1,CASSPGTGDNYGYTF
TRBV11-2,CASSFTLGDTEAFF
TRBV4-1,CASSRVGGDSVGSYEQYF
TRBV2,CASSEFGQGASGELFF
TRBV7-9,CASSESGLYSYEQYF
TRBV5-1,CASSLVLENYEQYF
TRBV30,CAWMVPDTQYF
TRBV5-8,CASSLGQGRAEAFF
TRBV19,CASAPGGNYGYTF
TRBV30,CAWGEGGEAFF
TRBV5-1,CASSLAARSLMNTEAFF
TRBV5-4,CASSPTVLEETQYF
TRBV7-9,CATRDKGEDEQYF
TRBV30,CAWSVSGTEAFF
TRBV2,CASSRTGGGYTF
TRBV9,CASSLRQWGRETQYF
TRBV6-5,CASSYLLGAREQYF
TRBV6-4,CASSPVGANVLTF
TRBV6-5,CASRGTSSNQPQHF
TRBV30,CAWSVARNEAFF
TRBV14,CASSQIRNSNEKLFF
TRBV7-9,CASSLLPFRDRALTEAFF
TRBV9,CASSPPTSAPSTDTQYF
TRBV6-5,CASSYQRSSYEQYF
TRBV2,CASSESPSSYNEQFF
TRBV10-1,CASGLGGSGTEAFF
TRBV2,CASRGQGDQPQHF
TRBV5-4,CASSVGQGADTGELFF
TRBV19,CASSLWLTGNIPYEQYF
TRBV27,CASVGFVNTEAFF
TRBV5-1,CASSLTRSTGELFF
TRBV7-8,CASSLHRGTAEAFF
TRBV27,CASSLSARPYYGYTF
TRBV29-1,CSAGSALYGYTF
TRBV5-1,CASSLEGPNEKLFF
TRBV5-4,CASSSLDRAGTGELFF
TRBV9,CASSGSGQGPLETQYF